The clone carrying this T cell receptor (beta chain) was recorded many times. MiXCR, run by TCRdb on the 5' RACE reads, gives a single entry per CDR3 protein. The data contain about 270,000 distinct CDR3 sequences, roughly 14% of them singletons. The record originates from a study of T-cell memory formation after mild COVID-19. CDR1 is MNHNY and CDR2 is SVGAGI in the germline V gene (reference sequence). There are 17 residues in the CDR3. V shed 2 bases and J shed 0 bases, with 16 bases lying between them. The TCR was taken from an adult woman who had mild COVID-19 (a few samples of this study predate the infection). Cell type and time point are not known. The V gene is TRBV6-6, the J gene TRBJ2-5; D may be TRBD2 (6 bases). The sequenced sample was PBMCs or a T cell subset sorted from them (not recorded which). In nucleotides, the CDR3 is TGTGCCAGCAGTTACGGAGGGAGCTTTCGTAACCAAGAGACCCAGTACTTC. It yields the protein CASSYGGSFRNQETQYF.